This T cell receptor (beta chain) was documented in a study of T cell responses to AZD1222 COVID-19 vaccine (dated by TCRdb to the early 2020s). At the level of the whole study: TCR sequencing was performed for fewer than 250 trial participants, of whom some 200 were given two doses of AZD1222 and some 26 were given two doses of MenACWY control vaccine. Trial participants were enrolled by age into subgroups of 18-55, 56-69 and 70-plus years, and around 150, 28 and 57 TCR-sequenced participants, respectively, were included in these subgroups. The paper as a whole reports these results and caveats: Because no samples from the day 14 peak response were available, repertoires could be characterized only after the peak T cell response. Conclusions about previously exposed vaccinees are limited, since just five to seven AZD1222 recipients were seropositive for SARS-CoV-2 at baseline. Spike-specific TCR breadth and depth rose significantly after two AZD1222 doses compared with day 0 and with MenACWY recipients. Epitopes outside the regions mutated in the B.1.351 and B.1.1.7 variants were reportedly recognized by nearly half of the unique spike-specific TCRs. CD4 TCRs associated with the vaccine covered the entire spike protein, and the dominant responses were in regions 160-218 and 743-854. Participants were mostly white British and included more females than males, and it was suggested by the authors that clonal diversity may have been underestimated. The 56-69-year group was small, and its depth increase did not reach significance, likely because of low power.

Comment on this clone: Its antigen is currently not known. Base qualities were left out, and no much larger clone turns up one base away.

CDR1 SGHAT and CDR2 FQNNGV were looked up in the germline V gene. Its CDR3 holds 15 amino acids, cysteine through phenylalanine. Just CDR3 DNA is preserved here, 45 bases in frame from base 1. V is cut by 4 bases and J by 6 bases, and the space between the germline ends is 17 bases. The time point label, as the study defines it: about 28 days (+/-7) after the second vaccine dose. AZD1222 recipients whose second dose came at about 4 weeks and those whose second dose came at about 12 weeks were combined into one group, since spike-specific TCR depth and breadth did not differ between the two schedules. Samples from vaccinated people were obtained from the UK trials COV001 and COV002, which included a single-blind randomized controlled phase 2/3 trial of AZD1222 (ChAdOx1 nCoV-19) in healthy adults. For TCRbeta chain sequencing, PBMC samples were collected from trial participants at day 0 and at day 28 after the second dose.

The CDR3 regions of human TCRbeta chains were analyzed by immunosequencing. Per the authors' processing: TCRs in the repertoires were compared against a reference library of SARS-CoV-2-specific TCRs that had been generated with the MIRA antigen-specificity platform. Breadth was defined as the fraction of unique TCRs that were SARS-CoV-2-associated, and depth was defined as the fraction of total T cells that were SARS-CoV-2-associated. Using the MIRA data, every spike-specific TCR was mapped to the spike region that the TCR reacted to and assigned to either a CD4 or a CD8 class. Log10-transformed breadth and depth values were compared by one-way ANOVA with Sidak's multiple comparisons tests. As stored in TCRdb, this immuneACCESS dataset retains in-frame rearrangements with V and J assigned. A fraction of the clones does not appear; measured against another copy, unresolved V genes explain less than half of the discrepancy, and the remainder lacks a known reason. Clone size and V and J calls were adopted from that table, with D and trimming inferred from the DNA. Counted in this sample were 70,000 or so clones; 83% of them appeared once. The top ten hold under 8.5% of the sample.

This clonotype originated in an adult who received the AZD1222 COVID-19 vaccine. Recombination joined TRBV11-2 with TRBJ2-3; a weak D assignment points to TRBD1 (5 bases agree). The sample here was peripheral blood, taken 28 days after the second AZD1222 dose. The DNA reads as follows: TGTGCCAGCAGCTCTACGACAGTTTTCCCCGATACGCAGTATTTT. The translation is CASSSTTVFPDTQYF.